What follows describes a single TCR beta chain. This sample was taken from a study of blood T cell repertoires in COVID-19. Study-wide context: Spain, Italy and the United States supplied samples that represented acute and convalescent COVID-19.

Sequencing was performed with immunoSEQ multiplex PCR; in TCRdb, only in-frame clones are kept and a portion is missing. The profile covers just under 85,000 clones, with about 87% appearing a single time and about 8.5% taken by the ten largest. Looked up from germline, CDR1 is MNHEY and CDR2 is SVGAGI. Trimming removed 6 bases at V and 1 base at J, with 12 bases between. The CDR3 covers 15 residues. The clonotype comes from a man older than 75 with active or convalescent COVID-19. Sequenced input: peripheral blood. The chain links TRBV6-5 to TRBJ2-2; tentatively, D is TRBD2 (6 bases). CDR3 in DNA: TGTGCCAGCAGACGCGGGACGGGGAACACCGGGGAGCTGTTTTTT. This translates into CASRRGTGNTGELFF.